This paragraph reports one TCR beta chain. Antigen specificity is unknown. MiXCR, applied by TCRdb to the 5' RACE reads, yields one record per CDR3 protein. The profile shows roughly 33,000 distinct CDR3 sequences, about 5% of them singletons. These data are taken from a study of early T cells in non-severe SARS-CoV-2 infection. For the study at large: Sequencing of unsorted whole blood was done on bulk RNA, leaving chains unpaired.

Whole-study results and caveats: The study's VDJdb matching favored anti-spike CD8 responses and missed private and CD4 specificities.

The CDR3 has 15 amino acids. Germline-derived CDR1 and CDR2 are LGHNA and YNFKEQ. Unmatched junction bases numbered 5, after V lost 3 bases and J lost 10 bases. This TCR came from an adult who was a healthcare worker with PCR-confirmed SARS-CoV-2 infection or an uninfected control (not recorded which). The chain recombines TRBV4-2 with TRBJ1-6; TRBD1 aligns across 11 bases. Sample: whole blood. Here the CDR3 reads CASSQGQGGMSPLHF. In nucleotides, the CDR3 is TGTGCCAGCAGCCAGGGACAGGGGGGAATGTCACCCCTCCACTTT.